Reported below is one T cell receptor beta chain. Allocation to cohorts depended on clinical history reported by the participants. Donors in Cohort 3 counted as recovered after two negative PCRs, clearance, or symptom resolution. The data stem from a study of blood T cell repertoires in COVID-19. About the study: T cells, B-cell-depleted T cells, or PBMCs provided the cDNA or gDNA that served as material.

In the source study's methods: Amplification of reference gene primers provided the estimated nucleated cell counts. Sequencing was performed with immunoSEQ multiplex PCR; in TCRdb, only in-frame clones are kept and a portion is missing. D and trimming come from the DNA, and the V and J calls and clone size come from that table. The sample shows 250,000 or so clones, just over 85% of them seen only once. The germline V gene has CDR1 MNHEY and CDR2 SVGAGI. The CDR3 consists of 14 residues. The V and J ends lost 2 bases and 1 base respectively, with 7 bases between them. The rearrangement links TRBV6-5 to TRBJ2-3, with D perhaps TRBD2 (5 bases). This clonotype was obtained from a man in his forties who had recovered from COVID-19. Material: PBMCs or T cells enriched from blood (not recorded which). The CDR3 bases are TGTGCCAGCAGTTACGGGAGAGGCACAGATACGCAGTATTTT. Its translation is CASSYGRGTDTQYF.